Below are 13 T cell receptor beta chains sequenced from a single sample in a study of T cell changes during pregnancy in multiple sclerosis. Sequencing used immunoSEQ multiplex PCR; TCRdb keeps in-frame clones, though not all of them. The sample has about 64,000 clones; 90% are singletons. The input for sequencing was peripheral blood, taken in the second trimester of pregnancy. Receptors were obtained from a female donor in good health, enrolled as a control in a pregnancy study.

The chain recombines TRBV18 with TRBJ1-3; 9 bases map to TRBD1. Germline CDR1 reads KGHSH; CDR2 reads LQKENI. J lost 1 base, V lost 4 bases, and 2 bases had no gene match. The CDR3 length is 15 residues. The CDR3 DNA sequence: TGTGCCAGCTCACGCGACAGGGGGTCTGGAAACACCATATATTTT. It yields the protein CASSRDRGSGNTIYF.

V and J are TRBV27 and TRBJ1-1; D ambiguous. CDR3 length: 13 amino acids. Trimming took off 1 base at V and 5 bases at J, with 8 bases between the two ends. From germline, CDR1 is MNHEY and CDR2 SMNVEV (reference sequence). DNA for the CDR3: TGTGCCAGCAGTTTATATGAGGTGACTGAAGCTTTCTTT. As protein: CASSLYEVTEAFF.

J is TRBJ2-3 and V is TRBV5-1; 8 nucleotides match TRBD2. V trimming: 0 bases; J trimming: 2 bases; junction bases outside the gene matches: 5. The CDR3 totals 16 residues. Germline V gene lookup returns CDR1 SGHRS and CDR2 YFSETQ. In DNA, the CDR3 is TGCGCCAGCAGCTTGGACACTAGCGGATCCACAGATACGCAGTATTTT. It codes for CASSLDTSGSTDTQYF. Full variable domain (rest looked up from reference TRBV5-1 and TRBJ2-3): KAGVTQTPRYLIKTRGQQVTLSCSPISGHRSVSWYQQTPGQGLQFLFEYFSETQRNKGNFPGRFSGRQFSNSRSEMNVSTLELGDSALYLCASSLDTSGSTDTQYFGPGTRLTVL.

The gene calls are TRBV21-1 and TRBJ2-4; TRBD2 is taken as the D call from the table, unchecked against the DNA. TRBV21-1 is a pseudogene segment. The CDR3 length is 17 residues. The CDR3 DNA reads as TGTGCCAGCAGCAACGCTAGCGGGAAAGAGGAAAGAAACATTCAGTACTTC. Residues: CASSNASGKEERNIQYF.

The J gene is TRBJ1-4, the V gene TRBV6-4; a possible D gene is TRBD1 (5 bases). The CDR3 length is 15 residues. CDR1 is MRHNA and CDR2 is SNTAGT in the germline V gene. The V end lost 0 bases, the J end lost 5 bases, and 10 bases lay between the germline ends. The CDR3 nucleotides read TGTGCCAGCAGTGACTCCCCAGGGATAAATGAAAAACTGTTTTTT. The encoded protein is CASSDSPGINEKLFF.

This chain joins TRBV27 and TRBJ2-7; a possible D gene is TRBD1 (8 bases). The V end was cut by 6 bases, the J end by 3 bases, with 18 bases between. Germline CDR1 MNHEY, CDR2 SMNVEV (reference sequence). The CDR3 has 15 residues. CDR3 sequence reads: CASSLDRGLIYEQYF. The CDR3 DNA reads as TGTGCCAGCAGCCTAGACAGGGGACTAATCTACGAGCAGTACTTC.

The chain uses TRBV6-5 and TRBJ2-7; possibly TRBD1 for D (5 bases). The CDR3 has 13 residues. V lost 6 bases, J lost 4 bases, and 13 bases lay in between. Germline V lookup: CDR1 MNHEY, CDR2 SVGAGI. CDR3 in amino acids: CASSPGHLYEQYF. The CDR3 nucleotides are TGTGCCAGCAGCCCAGGACATCTATACGAGCAGTACTTC.

This clone was picked up one time. The gene calls are TRBV28 and TRBJ2-7; D possibly corresponds to TRBD2 (6 bases). CDR1 is MDHEN and CDR2 is SYDVKM in the germline V gene. The CDR3 totals 14 residues. The V end was cut by 5 bases, the J end by 2 bases, with 13 bases between. CDR3 residues: CASSRLDLTYEQYF. As DNA, the CDR3 is TGTGCCAGCAGTCGACTAGACTTAACCTACGAGCAGTACTTC.

CDR3 nucleotide sequence: TGTGCCAGCAAAACAGGGCAGCTCTACACTGAAGCTTTCTTT. It encodes CASKTGQLYTEAFF. This chain joins TRBV28 and TRBJ1-1; weak D call: TRBD1 (6 bases). The CDR3 is 14 amino acids. In germline, CDR1 is MDHEN, CDR2 SYDVKM. Trimming pared 7 bases from V and 3 bases from J, leaving 15 bases between.

This chain joins TRBV10-3 and TRBJ2-7; 15 nucleotides match TRBD2. Germline V gene sequence: CDR1 ENHRY, CDR2 SYGVKD. This CDR3 spans 13 amino acids. V was pared by 10 bases and J by 5 bases, with 3 bases of the junction left unmatched. CDR3 DNA sequence: TGTGCCACCGGACTAGCGGGAGGGGACGAGCAGTACTTC. Residues: CATGLAGGDEQYF.

The gene calls are TRBV28 and TRBJ1-2; 8 nucleotides line up with TRBD1. Per the germline V gene, CDR1 is MDHEN and CDR2 is SYDVKM. V lost 8 bases to trimming and J lost 5 bases; unmatched junction nucleotides: 16. There are 16 residues in the CDR3. The CDR3 coding sequence is TGTGCCAGCCGGAATCCACCGGGACAGGAGACATATGGCTACACCTTC. It codes for CASRNPPGQETYGYTF.

This chain links TRBV11-2 with TRBJ2-1; 7 positions match TRBD1. Germline V gives CDR1 SGHAT, CDR2 FQNNGV. The CDR3 is 15 residues long. V lost 4 bases to trimming and J lost 8 bases; unmatched junction nucleotides: 11. The CDR3 region is CASSSRPTGRDEQFF. The CDR3 region has the DNA TGTGCCAGCAGCTCCCGACCGACAGGGAGAGATGAGCAGTTCTTC.

CDR3 nucleotide sequence: TGCGCCAGCAGCCAAAAGGGGGCCCTCCAAGAGACCCAGTACTTC. This codes for CASSQKGALQETQYF. This chain joins TRBV4-1 and TRBJ2-5, with 7 bases identical to TRBD1. V lost 2 bases and J lost 1; bases outside the gene matches: 4. Germline V gene data show CDR1 as MGHRA and CDR2 as YSYEKL. CDR3 length equals 15 residues.